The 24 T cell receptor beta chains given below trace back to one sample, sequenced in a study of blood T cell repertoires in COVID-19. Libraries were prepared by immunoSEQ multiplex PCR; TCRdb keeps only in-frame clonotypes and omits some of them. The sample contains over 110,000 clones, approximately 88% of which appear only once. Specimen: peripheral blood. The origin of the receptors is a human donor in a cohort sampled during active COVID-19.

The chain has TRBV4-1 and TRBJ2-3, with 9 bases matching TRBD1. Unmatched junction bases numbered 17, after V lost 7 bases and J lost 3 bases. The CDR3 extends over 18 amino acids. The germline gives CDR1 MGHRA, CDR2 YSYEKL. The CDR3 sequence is CASTSNYLNRGRTDTQYF. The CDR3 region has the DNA TGCGCCAGCACCTCTAACTACCTAAACAGGGGGCGGACAGATACGCAGTATTTT.

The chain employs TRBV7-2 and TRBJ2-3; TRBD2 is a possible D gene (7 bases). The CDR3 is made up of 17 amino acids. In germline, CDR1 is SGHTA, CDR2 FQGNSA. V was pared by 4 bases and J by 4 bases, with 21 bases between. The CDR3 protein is CASSSGGGGVFADTQYF. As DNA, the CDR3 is TGTGCCAGCAGCTCGGGGGGAGGGGGAGTATTTGCAGATACGCAGTATTTT.

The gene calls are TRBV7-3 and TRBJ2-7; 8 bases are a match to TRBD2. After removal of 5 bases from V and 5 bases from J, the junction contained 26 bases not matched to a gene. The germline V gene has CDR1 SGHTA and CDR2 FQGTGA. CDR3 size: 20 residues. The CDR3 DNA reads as TGTGCCAGCAGCCCTGCCCCGATAGCGGGGTACCCGGTGAATGGGGACGAGCAGTACTTC. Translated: CASSPAPIAGYPVNGDEQYF.

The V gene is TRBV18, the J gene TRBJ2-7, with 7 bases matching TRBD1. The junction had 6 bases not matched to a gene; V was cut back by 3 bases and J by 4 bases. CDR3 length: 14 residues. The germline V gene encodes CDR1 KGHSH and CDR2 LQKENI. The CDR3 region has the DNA TGTGCCAGCTCACCGCGGACAGGTGGATACGAGCAGTACTTC. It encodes CASSPRTGGYEQYF.

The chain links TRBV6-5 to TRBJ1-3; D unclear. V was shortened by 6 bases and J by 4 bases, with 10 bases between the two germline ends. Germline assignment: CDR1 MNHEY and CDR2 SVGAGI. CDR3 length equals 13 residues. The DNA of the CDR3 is TGTGCCAGCAGAGCGGGGTCAGGAAACACCATATATTTT. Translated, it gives CASRAGSGNTIYF.

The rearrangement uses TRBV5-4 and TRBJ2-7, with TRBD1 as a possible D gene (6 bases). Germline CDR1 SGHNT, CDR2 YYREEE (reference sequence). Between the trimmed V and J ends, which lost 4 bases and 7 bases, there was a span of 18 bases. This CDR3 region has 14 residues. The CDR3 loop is CASSKDSVGREQYF. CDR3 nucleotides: TGTGCCAGCAGCAAGGACAGCGTAGGACGGGAGCAGTACTTC.

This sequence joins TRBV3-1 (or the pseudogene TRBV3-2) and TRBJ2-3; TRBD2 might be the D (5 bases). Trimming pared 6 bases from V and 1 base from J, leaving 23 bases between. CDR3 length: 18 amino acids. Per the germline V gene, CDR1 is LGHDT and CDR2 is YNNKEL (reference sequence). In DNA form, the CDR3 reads TGTGCCAGCAGTCAGGAAGGGTATTCAGCGGCGGGCACAGATACGCAGTATTTT. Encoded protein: CASSQEGYSAAGTDTQYF.

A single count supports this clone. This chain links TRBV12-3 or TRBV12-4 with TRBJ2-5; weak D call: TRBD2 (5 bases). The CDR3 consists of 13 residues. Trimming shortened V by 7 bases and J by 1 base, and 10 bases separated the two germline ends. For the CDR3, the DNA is TGTGCCAGCACTCCTAGCTCCCAAGAGACCCAGTACTTC. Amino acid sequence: CASTPSSQETQYF.

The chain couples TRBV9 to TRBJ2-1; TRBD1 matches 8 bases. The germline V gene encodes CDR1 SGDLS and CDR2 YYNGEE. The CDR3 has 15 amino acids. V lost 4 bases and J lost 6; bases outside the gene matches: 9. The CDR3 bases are TGTGCCAGCAGCCCACAGGGGGTCCGGCGCAATGAGCAGTTCTTC. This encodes CASSPQGVRRNEQFF.

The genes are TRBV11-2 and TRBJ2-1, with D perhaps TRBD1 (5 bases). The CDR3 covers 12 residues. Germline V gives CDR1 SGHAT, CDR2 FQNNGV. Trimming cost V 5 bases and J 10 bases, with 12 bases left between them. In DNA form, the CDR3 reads TGTGCCAGCAGCCCATCCCAGGGCGAGCAGTTCTTC. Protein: CASSPSQGEQFF.

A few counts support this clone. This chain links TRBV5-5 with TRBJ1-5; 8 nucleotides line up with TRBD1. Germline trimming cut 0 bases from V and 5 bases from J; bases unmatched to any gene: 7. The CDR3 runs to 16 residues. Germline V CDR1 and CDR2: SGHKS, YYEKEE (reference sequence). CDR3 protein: CASSLGDRPGDQPQHF. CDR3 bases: TGTGCCAGCAGCTTGGGGGACAGGCCCGGGGATCAGCCCCAGCATTTT. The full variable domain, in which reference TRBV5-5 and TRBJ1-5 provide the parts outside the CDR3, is DAGVTQSPTHLIKTRGQQVTLRCSPISGHKSVSWYQQVLGQGPQFIFQYYEKEERGRGNFPDRFSARQFPNYSSELNVNALLLGDSALYLCASSLGDRPGDQPQHFGDGTRLSIL.

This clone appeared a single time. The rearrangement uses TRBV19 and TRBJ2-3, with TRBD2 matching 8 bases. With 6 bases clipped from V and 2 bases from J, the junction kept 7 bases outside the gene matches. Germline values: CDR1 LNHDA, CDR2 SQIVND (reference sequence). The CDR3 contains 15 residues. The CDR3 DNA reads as TGTGCCAGTAGCCCCGGGGGGGCTTACACAGATACGCAGTATTTT. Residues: CASSPGGAYTDTQYF.

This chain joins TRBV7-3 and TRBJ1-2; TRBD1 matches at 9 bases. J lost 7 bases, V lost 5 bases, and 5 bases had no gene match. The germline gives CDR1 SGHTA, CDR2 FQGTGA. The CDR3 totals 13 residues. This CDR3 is CASSSGQGSGYTF. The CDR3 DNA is TGTGCCAGCAGCAGCGGACAGGGGTCTGGCTACACCTTC.

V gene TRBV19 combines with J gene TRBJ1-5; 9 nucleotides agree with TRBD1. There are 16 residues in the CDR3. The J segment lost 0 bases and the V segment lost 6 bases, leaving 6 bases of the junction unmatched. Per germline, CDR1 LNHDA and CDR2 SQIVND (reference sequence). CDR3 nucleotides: TGTGCCAGTAGAAAAGACAGGGGGTTTAGCAATCAGCCCCAGCATTTT. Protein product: CASRKDRGFSNQPQHF.

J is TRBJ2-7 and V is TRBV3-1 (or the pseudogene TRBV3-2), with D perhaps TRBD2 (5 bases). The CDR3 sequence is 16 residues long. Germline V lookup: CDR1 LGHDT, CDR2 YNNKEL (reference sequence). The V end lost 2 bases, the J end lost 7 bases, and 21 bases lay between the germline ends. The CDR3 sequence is CASSQPHGGGMREQYF. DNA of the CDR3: TGTGCCAGCAGCCAACCTCACGGTGGAGGAATGAGGGAGCAGTACTTC.

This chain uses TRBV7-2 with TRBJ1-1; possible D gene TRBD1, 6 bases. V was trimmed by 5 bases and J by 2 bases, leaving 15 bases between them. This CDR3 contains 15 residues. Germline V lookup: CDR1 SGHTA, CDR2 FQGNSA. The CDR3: CASSRAGALNTEAFF. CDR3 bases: TGTGCCAGCAGCCGGGCAGGGGCCCTTAACACTGAAGCTTTCTTT. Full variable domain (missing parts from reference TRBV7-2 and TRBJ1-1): GAGVSQSPSNKVTEKGKDVELRCDPISGHTALYWYRQSLGQGLEFLIYFQGNSAPDKSGLPSDRFSAERTGGSVSTLTIQRTQQEDSAVYLCASSRAGALNTEAFFGQGTRLTVV.

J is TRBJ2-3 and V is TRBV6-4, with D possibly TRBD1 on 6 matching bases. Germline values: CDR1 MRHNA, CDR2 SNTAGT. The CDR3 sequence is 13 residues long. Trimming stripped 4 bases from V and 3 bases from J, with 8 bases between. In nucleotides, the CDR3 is TGTGCCAGCAGTGCCAGGGGAACAGATACGCAGTATTTT. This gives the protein CASSARGTDTQYF.

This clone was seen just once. The CDR3 nucleotides are TGTGCCAGCGGGCGGACAGGTGCCTACAATGAGCAGTTCTTC. Encoded protein: CASGRTGAYNEQFF. The chain recombines TRBV9 with TRBJ2-1, with 7 bases identical to TRBD1. Germline loops: CDR1 SGDLS, CDR2 YYNGEE. CDR3 length equals 14 residues. Unmatched junction bases numbered 6, after V lost 7 bases and J lost 2 bases.

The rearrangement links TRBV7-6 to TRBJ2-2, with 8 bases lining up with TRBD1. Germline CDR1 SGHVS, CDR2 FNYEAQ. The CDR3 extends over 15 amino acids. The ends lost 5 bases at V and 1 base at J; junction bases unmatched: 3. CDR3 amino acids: CASSRGTGNTGELFF. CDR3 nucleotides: TGTGCCAGCAGCCGCGGGACAGGGAACACCGGGGAGCTGTTTTTT. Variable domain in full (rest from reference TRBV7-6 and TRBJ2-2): GAGVSQSPRYKVTKRGQDVALRCDPISGHVSLYWYRQALGQGPEFLTYFNYEAQQDKSGLPNDRFSAERPEGSISTLTIQRTEQRDSAMYRCASSRGTGNTGELFFGEGSRLTVL.

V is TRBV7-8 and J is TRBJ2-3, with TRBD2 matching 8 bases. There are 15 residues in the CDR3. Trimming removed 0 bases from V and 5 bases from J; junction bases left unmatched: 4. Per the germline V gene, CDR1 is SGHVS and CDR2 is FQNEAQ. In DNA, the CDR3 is TGTGCCAGCAGCTTAGCGGGTAGCGGGAAAGATACGCAGTATTTT. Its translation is CASSLAGSGKDTQYF.

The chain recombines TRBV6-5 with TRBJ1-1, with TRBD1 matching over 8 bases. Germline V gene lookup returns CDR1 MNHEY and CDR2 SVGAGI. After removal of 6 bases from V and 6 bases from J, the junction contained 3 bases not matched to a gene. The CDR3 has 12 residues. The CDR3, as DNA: TGTGCCAGCAGCGGACAGGGAGCTGAAGCTTTCTTT. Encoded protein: CASSGQGAEAFF.

The CDR3 is CASSRLGPGYEQYF. The CDR3 DNA reads as TGTGCCAGCAGCCGACTAGGTCCGGGGTACGAGCAGTACTTC. V is TRBV4-2 and J is TRBJ2-7; D is possibly TRBD2 (6 bases). This CDR3 contains 14 residues. Germline V gives CDR1 LGHNA, CDR2 YNFKEQ. V lost 4 bases and J 4 bases, leaving 14 bases between the germline ends.

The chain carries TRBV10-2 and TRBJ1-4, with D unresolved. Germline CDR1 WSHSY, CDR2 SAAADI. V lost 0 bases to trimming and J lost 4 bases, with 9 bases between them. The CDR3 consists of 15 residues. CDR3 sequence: CASSESSRYNEKLFF. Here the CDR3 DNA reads TGCGCCAGCAGTGAGTCGTCCAGGTATAATGAAAAACTGTTTTTT.

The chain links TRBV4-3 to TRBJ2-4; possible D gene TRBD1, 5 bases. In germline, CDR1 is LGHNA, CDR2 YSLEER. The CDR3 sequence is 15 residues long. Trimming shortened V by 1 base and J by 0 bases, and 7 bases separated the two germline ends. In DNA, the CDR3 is TGCGCCAGCAGCCAAGCCCAGGGAGCCAAAAACATTCAGTACTTC. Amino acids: CASSQAQGAKNIQYF.